These T cell receptor beta chains were read from a single sample in a study of T cells in localized non-small cell lung cancer. Repertoires were generated with immunoSEQ multiplex PCR, while TCRdb's copy carries only in-frame clones and drops some. This table holds 40,000 or so clones, 70% to 90% found once. The material was peripheral blood, obtained before any cancer treatment. These TCRs come from a man aged 35 to 70 with stage I lung adenocarcinoma. Each CDR3 is given with its conserved first and last residue. D genes are given only for firm matches. Rows give clone size only sometimes, using once, few, many, or a class for an expanded clone.

d_call,v_call,clone_size,j_call,cdr3_aa,cdr3_nt
.,TRBV7-3,.,TRBJ2-7,CASSPGTSAEQYF,TGTGCCAGCAGTCCCGGAACCTCAGCCGAGCAGTACTTC
TRBD1,TRBV2,.,TRBJ2-7,CASSDTGQGFYEQYF,TGTGCCAGCAGCGATACGGGACAGGGGTTTTACGAGCAGTACTTC
.,TRBV7-9,once,TRBJ1-2,CASSLVGYGYTF,TGTGCCAGCAGCTTAGTAGGCTATGGCTACACCTTC
TRBD2,TRBV27,.,TRBJ2-2,CASSLSWLAGGYTGELFF,TGTGCCAGCAGTTTATCTTGGCTAGCGGGAGGATACACCGGGGAGCTGTTTTTT
TRBD1,TRBV10-3,few,TRBJ1-1,CAIRKQGAEGTEAFF,TGTGCCATCAGGAAACAGGGGGCAGAGGGGACTGAAGCTTTCTTT
TRBD2,TRBV7-3,.,TRBJ2-5,CASSLGRLAGEETQYF,TGTGCCAGCAGCTTAGGGAGACTAGCGGGAGAAGAGACCCAGTACTTC
.,TRBV27,.,TRBJ1-5,CASSPRTGNQPQHF,TGTGCCAGCAGTCCCAGGACAGGCAATCAGCCCCAGCATTTT
.,TRBV7-9,.,TRBJ2-7,CASSLNKARSSYEQYF,TGTGCCAGCAGCTTGAATAAAGCGCGGAGCTCCTACGAGCAGTACTTC
TRBD2,TRBV5-1,.,TRBJ2-1,CASSPGLAGNEQFF,TGCGCCAGCAGCCCGGGACTAGCGGGCAATGAGCAGTTCTTC
.,TRBV7-2,.,TRBJ1-1,CASSLGQNTEAFF,TGTGCCAGCAGCTTAGGACAGAACACTGAAGCTTTCTTT